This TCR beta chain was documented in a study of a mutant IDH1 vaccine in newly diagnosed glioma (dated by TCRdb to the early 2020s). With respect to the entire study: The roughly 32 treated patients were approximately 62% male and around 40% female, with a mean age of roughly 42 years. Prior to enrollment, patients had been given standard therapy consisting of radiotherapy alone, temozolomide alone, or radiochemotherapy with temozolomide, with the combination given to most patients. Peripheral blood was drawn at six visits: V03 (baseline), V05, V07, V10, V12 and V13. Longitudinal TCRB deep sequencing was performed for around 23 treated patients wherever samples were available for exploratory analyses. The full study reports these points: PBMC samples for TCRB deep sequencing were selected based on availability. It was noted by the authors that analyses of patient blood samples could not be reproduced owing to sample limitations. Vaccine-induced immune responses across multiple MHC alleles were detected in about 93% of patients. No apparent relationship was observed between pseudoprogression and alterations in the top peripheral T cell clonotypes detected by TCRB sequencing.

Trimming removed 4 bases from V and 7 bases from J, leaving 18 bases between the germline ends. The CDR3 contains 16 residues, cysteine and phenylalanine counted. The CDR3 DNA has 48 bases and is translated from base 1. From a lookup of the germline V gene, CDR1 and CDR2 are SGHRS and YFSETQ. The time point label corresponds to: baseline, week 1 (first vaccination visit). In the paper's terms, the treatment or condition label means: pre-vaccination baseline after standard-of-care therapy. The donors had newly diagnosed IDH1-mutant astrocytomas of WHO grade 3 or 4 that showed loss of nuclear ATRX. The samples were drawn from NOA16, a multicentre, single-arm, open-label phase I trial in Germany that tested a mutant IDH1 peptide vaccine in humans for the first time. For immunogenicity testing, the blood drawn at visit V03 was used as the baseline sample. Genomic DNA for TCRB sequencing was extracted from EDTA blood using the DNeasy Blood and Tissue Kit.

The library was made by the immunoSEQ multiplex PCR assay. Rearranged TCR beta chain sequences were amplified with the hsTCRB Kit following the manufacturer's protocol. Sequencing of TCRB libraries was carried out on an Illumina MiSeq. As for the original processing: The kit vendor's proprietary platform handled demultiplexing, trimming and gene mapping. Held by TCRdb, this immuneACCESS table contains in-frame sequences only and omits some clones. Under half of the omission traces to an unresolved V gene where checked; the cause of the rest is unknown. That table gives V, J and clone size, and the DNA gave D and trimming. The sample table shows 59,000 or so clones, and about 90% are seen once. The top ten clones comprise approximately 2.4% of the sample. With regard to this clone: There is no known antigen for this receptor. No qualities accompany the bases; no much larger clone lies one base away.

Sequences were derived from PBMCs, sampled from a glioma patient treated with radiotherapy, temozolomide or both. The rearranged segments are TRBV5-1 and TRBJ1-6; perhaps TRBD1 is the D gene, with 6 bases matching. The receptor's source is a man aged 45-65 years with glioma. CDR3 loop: CASSIRAGEGNSPLHF. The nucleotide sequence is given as TGCGCCAGCAGCATACGGGCAGGGGAGGGGAATTCACCCCTCCACTTT.